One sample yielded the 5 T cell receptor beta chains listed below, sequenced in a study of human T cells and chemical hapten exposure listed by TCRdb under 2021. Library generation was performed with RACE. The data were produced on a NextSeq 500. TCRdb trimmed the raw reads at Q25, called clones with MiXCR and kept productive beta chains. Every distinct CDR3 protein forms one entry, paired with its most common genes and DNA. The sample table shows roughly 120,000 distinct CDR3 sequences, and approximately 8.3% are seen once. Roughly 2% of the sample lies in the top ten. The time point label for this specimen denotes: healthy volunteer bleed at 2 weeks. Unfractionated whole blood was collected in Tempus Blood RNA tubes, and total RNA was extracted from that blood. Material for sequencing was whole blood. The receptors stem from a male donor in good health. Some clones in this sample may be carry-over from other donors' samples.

The CDR3: CASSIGQAGNQPQHF. The CDR3 region has the DNA TGTGCCAGTAGTATCGGACAGGCCGGCAATCAGCCCCAGCATTTT. The rearrangement uses TRBV19 and TRBJ1-5; 7 positions agree with TRBD1. V lost 3 bases, J lost 2 bases, and 4 bases stayed unmatched. The CDR3 loop spans 15 amino acids. The germline gives CDR1 LNHDA, CDR2 SQIVND (reference sequence).

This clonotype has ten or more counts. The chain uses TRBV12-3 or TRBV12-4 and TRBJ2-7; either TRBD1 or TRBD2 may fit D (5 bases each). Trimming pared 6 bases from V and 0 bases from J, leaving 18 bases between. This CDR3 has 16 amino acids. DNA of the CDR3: TGTGCCAGCAGCCCTTTCCCAGGGACGCACTCCTACGAGCAGTACTTC. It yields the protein CASSPFPGTHSYEQYF.

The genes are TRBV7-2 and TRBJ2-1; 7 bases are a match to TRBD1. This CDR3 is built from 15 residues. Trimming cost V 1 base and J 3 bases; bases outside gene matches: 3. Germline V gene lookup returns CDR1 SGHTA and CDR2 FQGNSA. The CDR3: CASSLGTGVYNEQFF. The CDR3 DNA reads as TGTGCCAGCAGCTTAGGCACAGGGGTCTACAATGAGCAGTTCTTC.

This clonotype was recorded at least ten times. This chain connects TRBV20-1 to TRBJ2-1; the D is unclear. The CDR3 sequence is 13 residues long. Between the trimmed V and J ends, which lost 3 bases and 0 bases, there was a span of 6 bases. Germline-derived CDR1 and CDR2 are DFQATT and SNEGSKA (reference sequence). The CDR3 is CSASFSSYNEQFF. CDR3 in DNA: TGCAGTGCTAGTTTCAGCTCCTACAATGAGCAGTTCTTC.

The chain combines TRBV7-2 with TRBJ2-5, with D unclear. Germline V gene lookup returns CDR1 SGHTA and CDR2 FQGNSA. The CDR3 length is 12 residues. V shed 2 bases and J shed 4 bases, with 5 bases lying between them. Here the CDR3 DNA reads TGTGCCAGCAGCTTAAATGGAGAGACCCAGTACTTC. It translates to CASSLNGETQYF.